This TCR beta chain emerged from a study of blood T cell repertoires in COVID-19. Study information: PBMCs, B-cell-depleted T cells, or T cells were the source of the cDNA or gDNA that made up the material.

CDR3 length: 17 residues. Per the germline V gene, CDR1 is MNHEY and CDR2 is SMNVEV (reference sequence). Unmatched junction bases numbered 3, after V lost 4 bases and J lost 0 bases. Seattle enrolled patients during active infection and tracked them longitudinally. Here immunoSEQ multiplex PCR was the method, and the copy in TCRdb shows in-frame clones only, minus some. The table includes 90,000 or so clones, around 86% detected once. The chain links TRBV27 to TRBJ2-3, with 14 bases matching TRBD2. Source material: peripheral blood. The TCR comes from a man between 60 and 75 years old with COVID-19, enrolled during active disease. CDR3 DNA sequence: TGTGCCAGCAGTTCGAGGACTAGCGGGAGGAGCACAGATACGCAGTATTTT. Translating it yields CASSSRTSGRSTDTQYF.